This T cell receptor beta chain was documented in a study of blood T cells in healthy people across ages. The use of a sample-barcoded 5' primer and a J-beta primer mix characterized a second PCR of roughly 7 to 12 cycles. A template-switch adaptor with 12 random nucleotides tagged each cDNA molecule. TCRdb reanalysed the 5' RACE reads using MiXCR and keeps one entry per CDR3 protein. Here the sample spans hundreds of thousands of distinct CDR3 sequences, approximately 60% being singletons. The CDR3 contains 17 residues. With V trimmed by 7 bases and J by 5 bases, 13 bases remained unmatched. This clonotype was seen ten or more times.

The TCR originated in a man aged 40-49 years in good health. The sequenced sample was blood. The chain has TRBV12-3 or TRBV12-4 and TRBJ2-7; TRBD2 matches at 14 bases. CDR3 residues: CASTLGLAGGLAHEQYF. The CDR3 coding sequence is TGTGCCAGCACCTTAGGACTAGCGGGAGGTCTGGCCCACGAGCAGTACTTC.